These T cell receptor beta chains were read from a single sample in a study of T cell responses to AZD1222 COVID-19 vaccine. Assay: immunoSEQ multiplex PCR; the TCRdb copy retains only in-frame clones and omits some. The sample consists of under 200,000 clones, approximately 90% of them appearing once. The sample in question was peripheral blood, obtained 28 days after the second AZD1222 dose. The receptors originated from an adult who received the AZD1222 COVID-19 vaccine. Each CDR3 is given with its conserved first and last residue. A D gene is named only where the DNA matches it firmly. Clone size is given for some rows only: seen once, a few or many times, or a class if the clone is expanded.

clone_size j_call v_call d_call cdr3_nt cdr3_aa
. TRBJ2-3 TRBV6-4 . TGTGCCAGCGGAGTGGACGGTATGGATACGCAGTATTTT CASGVDGMDTQYF
. TRBJ1-5 TRBV2 TRBD1 TGTGCCAGCACCCTGACGACAGGGGTTCAGCCCCAGCATTTT CASTLTTGVQPQHF
. TRBJ2-5 TRBV29-1 . TGTGATGAAGAGACCCAGTACTTC CDEETQYF
. TRBJ2-3 TRBV9 TRBD2 TGTGCCAGCAGCCCGCGGGGGGGGTCAGATACGCAGTATTTT CASSPRGGSDTQYF
. TRBJ2-7 TRBV5-1 . TGCGCCAGCAGCTTGGGTCAGGGAGCCTACGAGCAGTACTTC CASSLGQGAYEQYF
. TRBJ2-3 TRBV6-5 . TGTGCCAGCAGACTGGCGCGCACCACAGATACGCAGTATTTT CASRLARTTDTQYF
. TRBJ1-2 TRBV6-2/TRBV6-3 . TGTGCCAGCAGTTTGGGACCCTATGGCTACACCTTC CASSLGPYGYTF
. TRBJ1-2 TRBV2 . TGTGCCAGCAGTGATTCAATACGGATGAATAATGGCTACACCTTC CASSDSIRMNNGYTF
. TRBJ2-7 TRBV7-8 TRBD2 TGTGCCAGCAGCTTATGGGTTAGCGGGAGCCCACCCTACGAGCAGTACTTC CASSLWVSGSPPYEQYF
. TRBJ1-2 TRBV28 TRBD1 TGTGCCAGCGGTTTGGGACAGCTCTATGGCTACACCTTC CASGLGQLYGYTF
. TRBJ1-1 TRBV5-6 . TGTGCCAGCAGCGTCGACTCCACTGAAGCTTTCTTT CASSVDSTEAFF
. TRBJ2-5 TRBV2 . TGTGCCAGCAGTAATAACCTCCAAGAGACCCAGTACTTC CASSNNLQETQYF
. TRBJ1-5 TRBV15 . TGTGCCACCAGCAGAGCTCAGGGATTTAGCAATCAGCCCCAGCATTTT CATSRAQGFSNQPQHF
. TRBJ2-1 TRBV5-4 . TGTGCCAGCAGCCCGGACAACACCAATGAGCAGTTCTTC CASSPDNTNEQFF
once TRBJ2-2 TRBV7-2 TRBD2 TGTGCCAGCACCCTGGGACTAGCGGGAGGAAGGAACGGGGAGCTGTTTTTT CASTLGLAGGRNGELFF
. TRBJ1-1 TRBV7-9 TRBD1 TGTGCCAGCAGTTATACCGCAGGGGGCACTGAAGCTTTCTTT CASSYTAGGTEAFF
. TRBJ2-6 TRBV16 TRBD2 TGTGCCAGCAGCCCGGCGGGGGCTGGGGCCAACGTCCTGACTTTC CASSPAGAGANVLTF
. TRBJ2-1 TRBV6-1 TRBD2 TGTGCCAGCAGTGCACTAGCGGGAGTCGCCGGGGTTTACTACAATGAGCAGTTCTTC CASSALAGVAGVYYNEQFF
. TRBJ1-5 TRBV19 . TGTGCCAGTAGTAAACAGGGTCTGGGGGGCAATCAGCCCCAGCATTTT CASSKQGLGGNQPQHF
. TRBJ2-3 TRBV14 . TGTGCCAGCAGCCCATTCGGAGATACGCAGTATTTT CASSPFGDTQYF
. TRBJ2-5 TRBV30 . TGTGCCTGGAGTGTACTTGGGGGGGCCGGGGAGACCCAGTACTTC CAWSVLGGAGETQYF
. TRBJ1-4 TRBV28 . TGTGCCACCGACCCAGCCCCTACTGGTGAAAAACTGTTTTTT CATDPAPTGEKLFF
. TRBJ1-4 TRBV28 TRBD1 TGTGCCAGCAGCCGCAGGGGGGGGGCTGAAAAACTGTTTTTT CASSRRGGAEKLFF
. TRBJ1-4 TRBV3-1/TRBV3-2 TRBD1 TGTGCCAGCAGCCTAAAGACAGGGGGCTTAGAAAAACTGTTTTTT CASSLKTGGLEKLFF
. TRBJ2-1 TRBV5-1 . TGCGCCAGCAGCGGCGGAAGCTCCTACAATGAGCAGTTCTTC CASSGGSSYNEQFF
. TRBJ2-1 TRBV19 . TGTGCCAGTAGTATAAAGGAGGGGCCTAACTACAATGAGCAGTTCTTC CASSIKEGPNYNEQFF
. TRBJ1-2 TRBV14 . TGTGCCAGCAGCCATTGGGACTCCTTCAACTATGGCTACACCTTC CASSHWDSFNYGYTF
. TRBJ2-5 TRBV3-1/TRBV3-2 . TGTGCCAGCGGTCCCTTCGCCGCAGAGACCCAGTACTTC CASGPFAAETQYF
. TRBJ2-6 TRBV27 . TGTGCCAGCAGAATGACTGGGGCCAACGTCCTGACTTTC CASRMTGANVLTF
. TRBJ1-2 TRBV19 TRBD1 TGTGCCAGTAGTATAGAGGGGACAGGGGACTATGGCTACACCTTC CASSIEGTGDYGYTF
. TRBJ2-5 TRBV9 TRBD2 TGTGCCAGCAGCTCCTGGGCGGGGGGTCCCCAGTACTTC CASSSWAGGPQYF
. TRBJ2-7 TRBV4-3 . TGCGCCAGCAGCCAAGTTGGGGGACCGATCTACGAGCAGTACTTC CASSQVGGPIYEQYF
. TRBJ2-1 TRBV27 . TGTGCCAGCAGAGCCTCAGCGCCTCTTCCGGATGAGCAGTTCTTC CASRASAPLPDEQFF
. TRBJ1-1 TRBV18 . TGTGCCAGCTCACCATCGGCAGCAACGAACACTGAAGCTTTCTTT CASSPSAATNTEAFF
. TRBJ1-1 TRBV15 . TGTGCCACCAGCAGAAATTTTCCAGGCACTGAAGCTTTCTTT CATSRNFPGTEAFF
. TRBJ2-7 TRBV30 . TGTGCCTGGGCAACAGGGTGGGCCTACGAGCAGTACTTC CAWATGWAYEQYF
. TRBJ1-1 TRBV9 . TGTGCCAGCAGCGTAGAGGGGTACACTGAAGCTTTCTTT CASSVEGYTEAFF
. TRBJ2-5 TRBV15 TRBD2 TGTGCCACCAGCAGAGCCACCGGGGGGGCGGCCGTGTACTTC CATSRATGGAAVYF
once TRBJ1-1 TRBV21-1 . TGTGCCAGCAGCGAGCCGACAGGTAGCACGAACACTGAAGCTTTCTTT CASSEPTGSTNTEAFF
once TRBJ2-7 TRBV6-5 . TGTGCCAGCAGTCAGGGGGGATTCGAGCAGTACTTC CASSQGGFEQYF
. TRBJ2-5 TRBV7-9 TRBD2 TGTGCCAGCAGCCCTCGTCGGACTAGCCATGGGAAACAAGAGACCCAGTACTTC CASSPRRTSHGKQETQYF
. TRBJ1-4 TRBV7-2 TRBD1 TGTGCCAGCAGCCTCGGGACAGACCTAATAGGTGAAAAACTGTTTTTT CASSLGTDLIGEKLFF
. TRBJ2-5 TRBV25-1 TRBD2 TGTGCCAGCAGTGCCCAAGGACTAGCGGGAACGGAGACCCAGTACTTC CASSAQGLAGTETQYF
. TRBJ1-4 TRBV28 . TGTGCCAGCAGTTTAAATCAGGGGACGGGGGCTAATGAAAAACTGTTTTTT CASSLNQGTGANEKLFF
. TRBJ2-1 TRBV6-2/TRBV6-3 TRBD1 TGTGCCAGCAGTTACCCTAGGACAGGATACTCCTACAATGAGCAGTTCTTC CASSYPRTGYSYNEQFF
. TRBJ1-1 TRBV7-9 . TGTGCCAGCACACTCGGACGAGAAGGGAGCACTGAAGCTTTCTTT CASTLGREGSTEAFF
once TRBJ2-3 TRBV5-4 TRBD2 TGTGCCAGCAGCTCCACCCCTAGCGGGGGCACAGATACGCAGTATTTT CASSSTPSGGTDTQYF
. TRBJ2-2 TRBV9 TRBD2 TGTGCCAGCAGCGTCTACCTAGCGGGGGGCACCGGGGAGCTGTTTTTT CASSVYLAGGTGELFF
. TRBJ2-5 TRBV7-9 . TGTGCCAGCAGCCTCGACGGGCGGGAGACCCAGTACTTC CASSLDGRETQYF
. TRBJ2-4 TRBV6-2/TRBV6-3 . TGTGCCAGCAGTTACGTGGGAGCGGCCAAAAACATTCAGTACTTC CASSYVGAAKNIQYF
. TRBJ2-7 TRBV5-1 . TGCGCCAGCAGCTTGACGAGCTCCTACGAGCAGTACTTC CASSLTSSYEQYF
. TRBJ2-3 TRBV27 TRBD2 TGTGCCAGCAGTCCCCGACTAGCAACCCGCACAGATACGCAGTATTTT CASSPRLATRTDTQYF
. TRBJ2-3 TRBV2 TRBD2 TGTGCCAGCAAACGAGCGGGAGGCGCAGATACGCAGTATTTT CASKRAGGADTQYF
. TRBJ2-1 TRBV7-2 . TGTGCCAGCAGCTTAGCGCCTAGCGCTGCCTACAATGAGCAGTTCTTC CASSLAPSAAYNEQFF